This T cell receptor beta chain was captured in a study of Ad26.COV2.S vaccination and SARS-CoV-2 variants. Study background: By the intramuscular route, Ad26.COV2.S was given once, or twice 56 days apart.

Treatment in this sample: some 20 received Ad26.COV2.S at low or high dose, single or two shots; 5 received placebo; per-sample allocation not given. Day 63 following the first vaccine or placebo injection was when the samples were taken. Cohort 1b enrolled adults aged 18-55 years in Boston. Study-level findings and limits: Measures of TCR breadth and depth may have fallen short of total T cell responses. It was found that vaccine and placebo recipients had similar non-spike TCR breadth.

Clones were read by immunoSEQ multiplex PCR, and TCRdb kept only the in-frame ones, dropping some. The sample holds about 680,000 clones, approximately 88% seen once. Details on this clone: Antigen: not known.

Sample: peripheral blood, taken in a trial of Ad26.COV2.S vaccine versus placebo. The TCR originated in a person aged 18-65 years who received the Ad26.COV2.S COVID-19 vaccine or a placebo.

This chain's CDR3 is CASSYSGGGGGYGYTF. In DNA, the CDR3 is TGTGCCAGCAGTTACTCAGGGGGCGGGGGTGGCTATGGCTACACCTTC. The genes are TRBV6-6 and TRBJ1-2; TRBD1 matches at 7 bases. CDR3 length: 16 amino acids. The junction had 8 bases not matched to a gene; V was cut back by 0 bases and J by 4 bases. Germline CDR1 and CDR2: MNHNY and SVGAGI (reference sequence).